This T cell receptor (beta chain) was obtained from a study of T cell changes during pregnancy in multiple sclerosis. Method: immunoSEQ multiplex PCR; TCRdb's copy keeps in-frame clones and lacks some. Of 69,000 or so clones listed, roughly 90% are singletons. The CDR3 is 16 residues long. Germline-derived CDR1 and CDR2 are SNHLY and FYNNEI. J was trimmed by 1 base and V by 6 bases; bases with no gene match: 6. The sequencing here drew on peripheral blood, taken in the third trimester of pregnancy. This sequence originates from a female donor with multiple sclerosis, enrolled in a pregnancy study. The chain is built from TRBV2 and TRBJ1-4; 9 bases are a match to TRBD1. The CDR3 DNA follows: TGTGCCAGCAGGGGACAGGGACGACTAACTAATGAAAAACTGTTTTTT. Amino acids: CASRGQGRLTNEKLFF.